Listed below are T cell receptor beta chains from one sample, sequenced in a study of blood T cell repertoires in COVID-19. This table comes from immunoSEQ multiplex PCR, and its TCRdb copy is limited to in-frame clones, with some not included. The sample lists tens of thousands of clones; about 76% were seen once. The source material was peripheral blood. These receptors were obtained from a human donor in a cohort sampled during active COVID-19. CDR3s include the opening cysteine and the closing phenylalanine or tryptophan. D genes are given only for firm matches. Not every row has a clone size; where given, it reads once, few, many or a size class.

CDR3,DNA,V,D,size,J
CASSVQGTYGYTF,TGTGCCAGTAGTGTCCAGGGAACCTATGGCTACACCTTC,TRBV19,-,-,TRBJ1-2
CASSPGVPAGTQYF,TGTGCCAGCAGCCCGGGGGTCCCGGCGGGGACCCAGTACTTC,TRBV11-2,-,large,TRBJ2-5
CASSGSGVNTEAFF,TGTGCCAGCAGCGGTTCGGGAGTGAACACTGAAGCTTTCTTT,TRBV7-2,-,-,TRBJ1-1
CASSLAQQLGYTF,TGTGCCAGCAGCTTAGCTCAACAACTAGGCTACACCTTC,TRBV7-9,-,-,TRBJ1-2
CVAWGEELLNYGYTF,TGTGTAGCGTGGGGGGAGGAACTCCTGAACTATGGCTACACCTTC,TRBV7-9,-,-,TRBJ1-2
CASSSATGAFNSPLHF,TGCGCCAGCAGCTCCGCGACAGGAGCCTTTAATTCACCCCTCCACTTT,TRBV5-1,-,-,TRBJ1-6
CASSPGLASTETQYF,TGTGCCAGCAGTCCCGGACTCGCCAGCACGGAGACCCAGTACTTC,TRBV6-5,-,-,TRBJ2-5
CASAGTGSYEQYF,TGTGCCAGCGCCGGGACAGGGTCCTACGAGCAGTACTTC,TRBV12-3/TRBV12-4,TRBD1,-,TRBJ2-7
CASSQRVGTFSYEQYF,TGTGCCAGCAGCCAGAGGGTCGGGACATTCTCCTACGAGCAGTACTTC,TRBV14,-,-,TRBJ2-7
CASSLAMTGGRNTEAFF,TGTGCCAGCAGTTTGGCGATGACAGGGGGACGGAACACTGAAGCTTTCTTT,TRBV28,TRBD1,-,TRBJ1-1
CASSGLGTGNTEAFF,TGTGCCAGCAGTGGATTGGGGACAGGGAACACTGAAGCTTTCTTT,TRBV28,TRBD1,-,TRBJ1-1
CASSHFGEGGEQYF,TGCGCCAGCAGCCACTTCGGAGAAGGGGGCGAGCAGTACTTC,TRBV4-1,-,-,TRBJ2-7
CASSDQGQGTEAFF,TGTGCCAGCAGTGATCAGGGACAGGGAACTGAAGCTTTCTTT,TRBV2,TRBD1,-,TRBJ1-1
CATKITGGQETQYF,TGTGCCACCAAGATTACAGGGGGCCAAGAGACCCAGTACTTC,TRBV28,TRBD1,-,TRBJ2-5
CASSLEGATYEQYF,TGCGCCAGCAGCTTGGAGGGGGCAACCTACGAGCAGTACTTC,TRBV5-1,TRBD1,-,TRBJ2-7
CASSGRGLNTEAFF,TGCGCCAGCAGCGGCCGGGGATTGAACACTGAAGCTTTCTTT,TRBV5-1,-,-,TRBJ1-1
CASSGGQGASVGVGQPQHF,TGTGCCAGTAGTGGTGGACAGGGGGCGAGTGTGGGGGTGGGTCAGCCCCAGCATTTT,TRBV19,TRBD1,few,TRBJ1-5
CASSFTGTGGAEQYF,TGTGCCAGCAGCTTCACCGGGACAGGGGGCGCCGAGCAGTACTTC,TRBV7-8,TRBD1,-,TRBJ2-7
CASRDRGKETQYF,TGTGCCAGCAGAGACAGGGGAAAAGAGACCCAGTACTTC,TRBV6-5,TRBD1,-,TRBJ2-5
CASSLEGAGQPQHF,TGTGCCAGCAGCTTGGAGGGGGCGGGACAGCCCCAGCATTTT,TRBV5-4,TRBD1,-,TRBJ1-5
CAISGGDGELFF,TGTGCCATCAGTGGGGGGGACGGGGAGCTGTTTTTT,TRBV10-3,-,-,TRBJ2-2
CASSWSGDRTDTQYF,TGCGCCAGCAGCTGGAGCGGGGACCGCACAGATACGCAGTATTTT,TRBV5-1,TRBD2,few,TRBJ2-3
CATSITGTKTF,TGTGCCACCAGCATAACCGGGACAAAGACTTTC,TRBV15,-,few,TRBJ1-2
CASSDRAGNTIYF,TGTGCCAGCAGCGACAGGGCTGGAAACACCATATATTTT,TRBV21-1,-,-,TRBJ1-3
CSVFGPGTGFSNYGYTF,TGCAGCGTTTTCGGTCCCGGGACAGGCTTCAGTAACTATGGCTACACCTTC,TRBV29-1,TRBD1,-,TRBJ1-2
CAISERRNTEAFF,TGTGCCATCAGCGAGAGGAGGAACACTGAAGCTTTCTTT,TRBV10-3,-,-,TRBJ1-1
CASRPLQTHQETQYF,TGTGCCAGCAGACCGTTACAGACCCACCAAGAGACCCAGTACTTC,TRBV6-5,-,-,TRBJ2-5
CASSLELAGIDEQFF,TGTGCCAGCAGCTTGGAGCTAGCGGGCATCGATGAGCAGTTCTTC,TRBV5-6,TRBD2,-,TRBJ2-1
CASSYSSRVDGYTF,TGTGCCAGCAGTTACTCGTCCAGGGTGGATGGCTACACCTTC,TRBV6-6,-,many,TRBJ1-2
CASSLQQGRNEQFF,TGCGCCAGCAGCTTACAGCAGGGGCGGAATGAGCAGTTCTTC,TRBV5-1,-,-,TRBJ2-1
CASSSPGAGGPGELFF,TGTGCCAGCAGCTCCCCGGGAGCGGGAGGACCCGGGGAGCTGTTTTTT,TRBV7-3,TRBD2,-,TRBJ2-2
CASSPPVNSDTAILRIYYTDEQFF,TGTGCCAGCTCACCGCCAGTGAATAGTGACACTGCTATCCTACGAATCTATTACACTGATGAGCAGTTCTTC,TRBV18,-,-,TRBJ2-1
CASSLSMNTGELFF,TGTGCCAGCAGTTTATCAATGAACACCGGGGAGCTGTTTTTT,TRBV28,-,-,TRBJ2-2
CASSPQGSFGYTF,TGTGCCAGCAGCCCTCAGGGGTCTTTCGGCTACACCTTC,TRBV7-2,-,-,TRBJ1-2
CASSPGLAGAYNEQFF,TGTGCCAGCAGCCCGGGACTAGCGGGGGCCTACAATGAGCAGTTCTTC,TRBV5-4,TRBD2,many,TRBJ2-1
CASSSEGGEKLFF,TGTGCCAGCAGTTCCGAGGGTGGTGAAAAACTGTTTTTT,TRBV6-6,-,-,TRBJ1-4
CASSNRLLTGELFF,TGTGCCAGCAGCAATAGACTGCTCACCGGGGAGCTGTTTTTT,TRBV11-2,-,-,TRBJ2-2
CATSLGGSGTDTQYF,TGTGCCACCAGCCTGGGGGGATCGGGCACAGATACGCAGTATTTT,TRBV24-1,-,-,TRBJ2-3
CASSLVGDLGEQFF,TGTGCCAGCAGCTTAGTCGGGGACTTGGGTGAGCAGTTCTTC,TRBV11-3,-,-,TRBJ2-1
CASSYGTGYDDGYTF,TGTGCCAGCAGTTACGGGACAGGGTATGATGATGGCTACACCTTC,TRBV6-5,TRBD1,-,TRBJ1-2
CASSGGGQADYYGYTF,TGTGCCAGCAGCGGGGGCGGGCAGGCAGACTACTATGGCTACACCTTC,TRBV5-4,-,-,TRBJ1-2
CASRGTSGPANTGELFF,TGCGCCAGCAGAGGGACTAGCGGACCCGCGAACACCGGGGAGCTGTTTTTT,TRBV5-1,TRBD2,many,TRBJ2-2